The present TCR beta chain was sequenced within a study of response to subunit inactivated influenza vaccine. One entry per CDR3 protein, called by TCRdb with MiXCR from the RT-PCR reads. The sample holds over 450,000 distinct CDR3 sequences, over 10% seen once. This CDR3 comprises 12 residues. CDR1 is SQVTM and CDR2 is ANQGSEA in the germline V gene. Losses at the gene ends were 7 bases for V and 3 bases for J; bases not matched to a gene: 5. This receptor was obtained from a man aged 50 to 59 who received an inactivated influenza vaccine. The V call is TRBV29-1, the J call TRBJ1-1; 7 bases fit TRBD1. The specimen comprised PBMCs from blood, sampled 35 to 45 days after vaccination. For the CDR3, the DNA is TGCAGCGGGAACAGGGGCCACACTGAAGCTTTCTTT. Encoded protein: CSGNRGHTEAFF. Full variable domain (remainder filled in from reference TRBV29-1 and TRBJ1-1): SAVISQKPSRDICQRGTSLTIQCQVDSQVTMMFWYRQQPGQSLTLIATANQGSEATYESGFVIDKFPISRPNLTFSTLTVSNMSPEDSSIYLCSGNRGHTEAFFGQGTRLTVV.